This TCR beta chain is drawn from a study of control samples from healthy donors and cancer patients. The CDR3 contains 15 residues. Germline values: CDR1 SGHNT, CDR2 YYREEE (reference sequence). V dropped 0 bases and J dropped 1 base, with 5 bases sitting between them. The protocol was immunoSEQ multiplex PCR, while the TCRdb copy is restricted to in-frame clones and leaves out a portion. The table lists some 28,000 clones, 79% of them singletons, with 20% to 25% in the top ten. The gene calls are TRBV5-4 and TRBJ2-6; D unclear. This TCR was sampled from a man in his sixties with head and neck cancer. The sample was PBMCs. The CDR3 sequence is CASSLGQSGANVLTF. The CDR3 region has the DNA TGTGCCAGCAGCTTGGGACAATCTGGGGCCAACGTCCTGACTTTC.